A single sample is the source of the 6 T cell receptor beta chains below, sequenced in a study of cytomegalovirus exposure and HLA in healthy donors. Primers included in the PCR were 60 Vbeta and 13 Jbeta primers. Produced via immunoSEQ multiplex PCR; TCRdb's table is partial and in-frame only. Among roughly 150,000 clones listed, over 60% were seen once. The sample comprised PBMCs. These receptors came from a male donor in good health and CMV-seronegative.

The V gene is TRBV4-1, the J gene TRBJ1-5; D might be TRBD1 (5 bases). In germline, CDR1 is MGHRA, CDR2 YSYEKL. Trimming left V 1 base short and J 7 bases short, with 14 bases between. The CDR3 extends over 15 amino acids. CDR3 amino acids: CASSQALGGSQPQHF. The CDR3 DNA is TGCGCCAGCAGCCAAGCTCTCGGGGGTTCCCAGCCCCAGCATTTT.

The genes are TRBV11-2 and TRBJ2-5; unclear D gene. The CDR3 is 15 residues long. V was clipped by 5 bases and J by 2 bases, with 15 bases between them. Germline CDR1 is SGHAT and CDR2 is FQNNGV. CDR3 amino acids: CASSLLQIQQETQYF. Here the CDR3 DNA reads TGTGCCAGCAGCCTTCTACAGATCCAACAAGAGACCCAGTACTTC.

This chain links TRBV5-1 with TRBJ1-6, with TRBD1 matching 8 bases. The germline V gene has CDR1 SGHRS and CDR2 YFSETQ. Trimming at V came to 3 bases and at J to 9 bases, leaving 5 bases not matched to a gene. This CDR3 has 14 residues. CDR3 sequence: CASSSGGDASPLHF. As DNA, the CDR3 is TGCGCCAGCAGCTCAGGGGGCGACGCTTCACCCCTCCACTTT.

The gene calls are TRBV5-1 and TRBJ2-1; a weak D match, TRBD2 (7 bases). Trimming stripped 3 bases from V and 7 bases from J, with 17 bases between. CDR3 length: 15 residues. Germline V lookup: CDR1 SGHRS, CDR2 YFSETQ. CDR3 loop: CASSWYGGAENEQFF. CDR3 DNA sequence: TGCGCCAGCAGCTGGTATGGGGGGGCGGAAAATGAGCAGTTCTTC.

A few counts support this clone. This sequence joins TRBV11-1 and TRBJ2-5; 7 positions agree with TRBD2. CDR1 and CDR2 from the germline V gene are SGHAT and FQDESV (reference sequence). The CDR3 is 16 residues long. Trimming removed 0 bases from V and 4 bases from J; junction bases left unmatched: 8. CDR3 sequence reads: CASSLARGNRRETQYF. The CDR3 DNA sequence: TGTGCCAGCAGCTTAGCGCGGGGGAATCGACGAGAGACCCAGTACTTC.

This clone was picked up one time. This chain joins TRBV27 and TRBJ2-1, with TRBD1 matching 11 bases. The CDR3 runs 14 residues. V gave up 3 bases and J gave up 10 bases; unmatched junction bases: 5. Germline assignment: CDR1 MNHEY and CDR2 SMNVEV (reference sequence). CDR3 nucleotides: TGTGCCAGCAGTTTCCGGACAGGGGGCTTCGAGCAGTTCTTC. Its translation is CASSFRTGGFEQFF.